The TCR beta chain described here comes from a study of T cell responses to AZD1222 COVID-19 vaccine. General study results and limits: Donors skewed white British and female; clonal diversity was possibly underestimated. The CD4 TCRs associated with vaccination extended across spike and predominated at 160-218 and 743-854. Of spike-specific TCRs, nearly half reportedly target regions left unmutated in variants. Compared with day 0, the breadth and depth of the Spike-specific TCR repertoire rose significantly after two doses of AZD1222.

Assay used: immunoSEQ multiplex PCR; TCRdb lists only in-frame clones, some missing. The sample gives 180,000 or so clones, about 88% of which show up once; 25% to 30% is in the top ten. The CDR3 sequence is 14 residues long. The germline V gene encodes CDR1 LNHDA and CDR2 SQIVND (reference sequence). V gave up 2 bases and J gave up 0 bases, with 6 bases separating them. This clone has only one observation. Antigen specificity is unknown. This sequence was found in an adult who received the AZD1222 COVID-19 vaccine. The sequencing here drew on peripheral blood, taken 28 days after the second AZD1222 dose. V usage is TRBV19 and J usage is TRBJ2-3; D is undetermined. CDR3 region: CASSILHSTDTQYF. The CDR3, as DNA: TGTGCCAGTAGTATACTCCATAGCACAGATACGCAGTATTTT.